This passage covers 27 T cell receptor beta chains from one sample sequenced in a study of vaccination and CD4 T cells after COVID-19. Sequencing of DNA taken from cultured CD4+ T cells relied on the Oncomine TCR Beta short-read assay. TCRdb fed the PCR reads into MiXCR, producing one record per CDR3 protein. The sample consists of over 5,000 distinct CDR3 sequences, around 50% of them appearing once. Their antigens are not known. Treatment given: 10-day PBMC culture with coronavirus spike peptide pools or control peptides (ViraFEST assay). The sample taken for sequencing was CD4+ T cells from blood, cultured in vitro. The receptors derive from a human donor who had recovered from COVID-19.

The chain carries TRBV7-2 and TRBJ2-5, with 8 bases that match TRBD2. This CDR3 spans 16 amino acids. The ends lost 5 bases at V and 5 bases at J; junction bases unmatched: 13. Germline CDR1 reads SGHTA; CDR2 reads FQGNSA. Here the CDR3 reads CASSPTPGLVDETQYF. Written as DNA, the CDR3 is TGTGCCAGCAGCCCGACGCCGGGACTAGTCGACGAGACCCAGTACTTC.

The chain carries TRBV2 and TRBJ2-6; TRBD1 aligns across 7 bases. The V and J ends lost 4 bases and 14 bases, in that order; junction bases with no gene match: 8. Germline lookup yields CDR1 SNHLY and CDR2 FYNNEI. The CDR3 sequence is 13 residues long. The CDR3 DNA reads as TGTGCCAGCAGTGTAGGACAGGAACCTCTCCTGACTTTC. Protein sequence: CASSVGQEPLLTF.

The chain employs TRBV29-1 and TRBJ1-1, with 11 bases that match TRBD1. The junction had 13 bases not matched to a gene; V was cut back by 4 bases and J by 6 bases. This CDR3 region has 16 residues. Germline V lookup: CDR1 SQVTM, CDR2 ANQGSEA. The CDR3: CSVAGDRGFWRAEAFF. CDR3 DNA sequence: TGCAGCGTTGCTGGGGACAGGGGGTTCTGGAGGGCTGAAGCTTTCTTT.

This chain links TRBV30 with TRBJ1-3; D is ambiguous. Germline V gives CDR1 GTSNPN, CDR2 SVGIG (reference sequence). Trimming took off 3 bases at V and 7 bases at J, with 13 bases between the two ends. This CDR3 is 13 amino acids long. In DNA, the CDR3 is TGTGCCTGGAGCGTCAACGTAGGGAACACCATATATTTT. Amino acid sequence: CAWSVNVGNTIYF.

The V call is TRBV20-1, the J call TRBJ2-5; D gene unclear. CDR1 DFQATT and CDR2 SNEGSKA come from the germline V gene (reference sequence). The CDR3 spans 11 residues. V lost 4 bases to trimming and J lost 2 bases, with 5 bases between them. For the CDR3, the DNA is TGCAGTGCTAACAGACAAGAGACCCAGTACTTC. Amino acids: CSANRQETQYF.

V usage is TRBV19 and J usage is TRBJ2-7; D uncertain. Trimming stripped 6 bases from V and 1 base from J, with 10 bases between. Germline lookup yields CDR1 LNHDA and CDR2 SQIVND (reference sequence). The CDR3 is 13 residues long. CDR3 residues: CASRSYDSYEQYF. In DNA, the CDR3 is TGTGCCAGTAGGAGTTACGATTCCTACGAGCAGTACTTC.

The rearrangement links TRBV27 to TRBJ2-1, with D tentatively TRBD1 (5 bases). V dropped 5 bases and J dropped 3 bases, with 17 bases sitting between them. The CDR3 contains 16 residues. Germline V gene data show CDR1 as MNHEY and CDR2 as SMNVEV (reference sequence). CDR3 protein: CASSLRTPINYNEQFF. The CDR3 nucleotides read TGTGCCAGCAGTCTCAGGACACCTATTAACTACAATGAGCAGTTCTTC.

CDR3 in DNA: TGTGCCAGCAGTTACGGGCGGGGTGACACTGAAGCTTTCTTT. This codes for CASSYGRGDTEAFF. The chain joins TRBV6-5 to TRBJ1-1; D call uncertain. The CDR3 totals 14 residues. Trimming cost V 2 bases and J 3 bases, with 10 bases left between them. The V gene's germline CDR1 is MNHEY and CDR2 SVGAGI.

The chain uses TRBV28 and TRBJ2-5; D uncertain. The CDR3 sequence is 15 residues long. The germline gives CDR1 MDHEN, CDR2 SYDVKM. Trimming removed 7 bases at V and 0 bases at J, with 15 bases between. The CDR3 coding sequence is TGTGCCAGCAAAAAGGGTGGAAAGTACCAAGAGACCCAGTACTTC. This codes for CASKKGGKYQETQYF.

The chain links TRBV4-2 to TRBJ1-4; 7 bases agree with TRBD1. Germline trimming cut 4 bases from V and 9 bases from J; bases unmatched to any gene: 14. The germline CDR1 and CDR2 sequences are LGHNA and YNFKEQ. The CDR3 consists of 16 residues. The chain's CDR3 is CASSLGFRGGFQKLFF. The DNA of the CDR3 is TGTGCCAGCAGCCTGGGCTTCAGGGGGGGCTTCCAAAAACTGTTTTTT.

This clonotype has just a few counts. CDR3 nucleotide sequence: TGTGCCAGCAGCTTAGTCGCGGCATCAGAGACCCAGTACTTC. This codes for CASSLVAASETQYF. The chain links TRBV7-2 to TRBJ2-5; D gene unclear. Germline assignment: CDR1 SGHTA and CDR2 FQGNSA. This CDR3 region has 14 residues. Trimming cost V 1 base and J 4 bases, with 10 bases left between them. Full variable domain (rest looked up from reference TRBV7-2 and TRBJ2-5): GAGVSQSPSNKVTEKGKDVELRCDPISGHTALYWYRQSLGQGLEFLIYFQGNSAPDKSGLPSDRFSAERTGGSVSTLTIQRTQQEDSAVYLCASSLVAASETQYFGPGTRLLVL.

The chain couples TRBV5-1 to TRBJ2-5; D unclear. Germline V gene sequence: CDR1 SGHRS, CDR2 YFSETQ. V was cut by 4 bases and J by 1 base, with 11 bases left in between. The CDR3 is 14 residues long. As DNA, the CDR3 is TGCGCCAGCAGCCGGTCCGGGCTCCAAGAGACCCAGTACTTC. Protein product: CASSRSGLQETQYF. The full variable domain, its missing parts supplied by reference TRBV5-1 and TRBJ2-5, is KAGVTQTPRYLIKTRGQQVTLSCSPISGHRSVSWYQQTPGQGLQFLFEYFSETQRNKGNFPGRFSGRQFSNSRSEMNVSTLELGDSALYLCASSRSGLQETQYFGPGTRLLVL.

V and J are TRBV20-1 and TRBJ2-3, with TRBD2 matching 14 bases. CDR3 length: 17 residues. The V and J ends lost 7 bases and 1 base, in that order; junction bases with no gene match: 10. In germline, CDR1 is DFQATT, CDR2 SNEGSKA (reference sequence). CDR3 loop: CSGGTSGRSGGTDTQYF. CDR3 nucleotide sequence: TGCAGTGGAGGGACTAGCGGGAGATCGGGGGGCACAGATACGCAGTATTTT.

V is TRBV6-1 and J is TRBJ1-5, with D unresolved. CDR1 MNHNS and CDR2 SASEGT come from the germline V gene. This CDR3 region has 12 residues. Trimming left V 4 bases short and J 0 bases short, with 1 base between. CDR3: CASSGSNQPQHF. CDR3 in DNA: TGTGCCAGCAGTGGTAGCAATCAGCCCCAGCATTTT.

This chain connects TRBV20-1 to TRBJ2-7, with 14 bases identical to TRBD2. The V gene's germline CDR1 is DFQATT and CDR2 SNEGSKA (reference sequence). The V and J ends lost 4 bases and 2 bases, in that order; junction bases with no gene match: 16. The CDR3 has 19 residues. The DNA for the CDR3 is TGCAGTGCTACCAAACCGGGACTAGCGGGAGCCCTGGTAACCTACGAGCAGTACTTC. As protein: CSATKPGLAGALVTYEQYF.

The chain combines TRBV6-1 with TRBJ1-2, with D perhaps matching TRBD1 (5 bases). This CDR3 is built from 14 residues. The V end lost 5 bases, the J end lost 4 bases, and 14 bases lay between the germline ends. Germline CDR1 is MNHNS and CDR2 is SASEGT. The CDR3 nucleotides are TGTGCCAGCAGTACGGGGGGGTTCCCCTATGGCTACACCTTC. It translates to CASSTGGFPYGYTF.

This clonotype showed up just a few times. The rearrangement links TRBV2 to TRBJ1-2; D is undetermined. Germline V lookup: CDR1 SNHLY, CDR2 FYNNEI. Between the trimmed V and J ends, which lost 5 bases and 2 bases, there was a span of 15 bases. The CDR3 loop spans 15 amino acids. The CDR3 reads CASSYTLSSNYGYTF. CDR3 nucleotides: TGTGCCAGCAGTTACACACTAAGTAGCAACTATGGCTACACCTTC.

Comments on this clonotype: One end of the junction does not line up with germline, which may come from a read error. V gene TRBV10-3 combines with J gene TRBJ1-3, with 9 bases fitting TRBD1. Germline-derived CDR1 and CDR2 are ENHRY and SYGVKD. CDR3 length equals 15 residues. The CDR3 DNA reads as TGTGCCAGCAGTTACGGGGGGACAGGGGGAAACACCATATATTTT. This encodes CASSYGGTGGNTIYF.

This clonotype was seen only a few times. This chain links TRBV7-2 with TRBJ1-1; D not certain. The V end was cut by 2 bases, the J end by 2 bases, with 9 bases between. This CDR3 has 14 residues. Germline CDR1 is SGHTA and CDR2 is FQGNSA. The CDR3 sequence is CASSLMGDNTEAFF. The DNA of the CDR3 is TGTGCCAGCAGCTTAATGGGTGATAACACTGAAGCTTTCTTT.

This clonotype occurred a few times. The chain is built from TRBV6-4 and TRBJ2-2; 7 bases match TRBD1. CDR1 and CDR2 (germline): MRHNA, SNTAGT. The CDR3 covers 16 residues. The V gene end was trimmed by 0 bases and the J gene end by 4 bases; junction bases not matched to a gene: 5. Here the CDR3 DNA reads TGTGCCAGCAGTGACTCGCGCAGGGGGAGCACCGGGGAGCTGTTTTTT. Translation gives CASSDSRRGSTGELFF.

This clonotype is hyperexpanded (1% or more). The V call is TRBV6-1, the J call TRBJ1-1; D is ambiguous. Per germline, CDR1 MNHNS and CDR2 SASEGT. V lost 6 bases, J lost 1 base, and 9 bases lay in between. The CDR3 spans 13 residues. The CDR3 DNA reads TGTGCCAGCAGCGTAACACGGAACACTGAAGCTTTCTTT. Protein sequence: CASSVTRNTEAFF.

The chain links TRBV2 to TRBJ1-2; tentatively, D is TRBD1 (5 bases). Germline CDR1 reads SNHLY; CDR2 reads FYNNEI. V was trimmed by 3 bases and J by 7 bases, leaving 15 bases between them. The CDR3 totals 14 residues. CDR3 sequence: CASSEGRGFGGYTF. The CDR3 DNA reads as TGTGCCAGCAGTGAGGGACGGGGATTTGGTGGCTACACCTTC.

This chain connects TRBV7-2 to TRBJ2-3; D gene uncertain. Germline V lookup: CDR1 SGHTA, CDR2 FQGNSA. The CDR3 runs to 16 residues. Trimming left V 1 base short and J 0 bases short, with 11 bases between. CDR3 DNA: TGTGCCAGCAGCTTAGGCCGGGTCCCTAGCACAGATACGCAGTATTTT. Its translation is CASSLGRVPSTDTQYF.

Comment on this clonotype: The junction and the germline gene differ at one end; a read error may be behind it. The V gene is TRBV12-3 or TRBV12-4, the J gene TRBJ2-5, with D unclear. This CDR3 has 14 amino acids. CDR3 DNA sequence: TGTGCCAGCAGTTTAAATCAGCTACAAGAGTCCCAGTACTTC. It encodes CASSLNQLQESQYF.

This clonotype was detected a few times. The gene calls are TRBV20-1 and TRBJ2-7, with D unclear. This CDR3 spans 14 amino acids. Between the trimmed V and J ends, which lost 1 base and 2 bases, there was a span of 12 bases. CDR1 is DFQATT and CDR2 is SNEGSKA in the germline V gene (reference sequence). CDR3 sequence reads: CSARVGSRTYEQYF. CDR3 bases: TGCAGTGCTAGAGTAGGCAGCCGTACCTACGAGCAGTACTTC.

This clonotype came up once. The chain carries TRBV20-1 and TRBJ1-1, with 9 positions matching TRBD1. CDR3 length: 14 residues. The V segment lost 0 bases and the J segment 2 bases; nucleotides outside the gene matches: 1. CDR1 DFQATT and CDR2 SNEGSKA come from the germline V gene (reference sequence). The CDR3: CSARETGGNTEAFF. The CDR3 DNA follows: TGCAGTGCTAGAGAAACAGGGGGCAACACTGAAGCTTTCTTT.

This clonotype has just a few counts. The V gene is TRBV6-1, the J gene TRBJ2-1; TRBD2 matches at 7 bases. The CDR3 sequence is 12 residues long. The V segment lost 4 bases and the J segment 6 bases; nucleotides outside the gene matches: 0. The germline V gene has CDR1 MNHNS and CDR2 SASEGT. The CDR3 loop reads CASSGLANEQFF. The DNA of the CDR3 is TGTGCCAGCAGTGGACTAGCCAATGAGCAGTTCTTC.